This T cell receptor (beta chain) was recovered during a study of T cell clones after liver transplantation. Data came from immunoSEQ multiplex PCR; TCRdb stores just in-frame clones and leaves some out. This repertoire shows around 35,000 clones, around 94% found once; its top ten account for 25% to 30%. To note about this clone: The antigen remains undetermined.

Study results and caveats: In most of the 8 subjects, circulating graft-donor-reactive CD4 TCRbeta sequences fell significantly after transplant.

This clonotype originated in a human patient who received a liver transplant. Some T cells may originate from the graft donor. Sequenced here: CD8+ T cells from blood, sampled 12 months after liver transplant.

The DNA of the CDR3 is TGTGCCATCAGTGAGTCGAGGGGAGCGGGAGGGCCCGGAAACATTCAGTACTTC. Protein: CAISESRGAGGPGNIQYF. The V and J genes are TRBV10-3 and TRBJ2-4; the match to TRBD2 covers 10 bases. In germline, CDR1 is ENHRY, CDR2 SYGVKD. The CDR3 length is 18 residues. V shed 0 bases, J shed 6 bases, and the junction held 11 bases outside the gene matches.